This T cell receptor (beta chain) was retrieved from a study of identical twins. Study-level findings and limits: Zero-insertion findings could be partly confounded by invariant cells (MAIT and iNKT cells). It was cross-sectional statistical analysis, not following the same donors, that the conclusions relied on. Compared with models, monozygotic twins showed more out-of-frame TCR alpha sharing.

Everyone who gave samples was a healthy Caucasian. TCRdb used MiXCR to reprocess the 5' RACE reads, holding one entry per CDR3 protein. This table holds 400,000 to 500,000 distinct CDR3 sequences, approximately 17% found once. This clonotype was detected ten times or more. What it binds is not known. Germline CDR1 MNHEY, CDR2 SMNVEV (reference sequence). V gave up 3 bases and J gave up 3 bases; unmatched junction bases: 15. This CDR3 has 18 amino acids. This receptor was obtained from a man in his forties or fifties in good health. Sequencing was carried out using naive T cells sorted from blood. The chain carries TRBV27 and TRBJ2-3; TRBD2 matches at 7 bases. CDR3 in DNA: TGTGCCAGCAGTTTTGGTTTGGCGGGAGTGTTGAGGACAGATACGCAGTATTTT. Translation gives CASSFGLAGVLRTDTQYF.